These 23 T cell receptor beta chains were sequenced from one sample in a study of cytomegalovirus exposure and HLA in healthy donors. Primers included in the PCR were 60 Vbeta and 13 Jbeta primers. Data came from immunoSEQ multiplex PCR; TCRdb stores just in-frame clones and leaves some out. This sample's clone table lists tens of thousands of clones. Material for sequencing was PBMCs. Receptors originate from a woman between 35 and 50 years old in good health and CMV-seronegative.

The CDR3 reads CASSFQAGWGETQYF. CDR3 nucleotide sequence: TGTGCCAGCAGTTTTCAAGCGGGTTGGGGGGAGACCCAGTACTTC. The chain joins TRBV7-2 to TRBJ2-5; D might be TRBD2 (6 bases). Germline V gene lookup returns CDR1 SGHTA and CDR2 FQGNSA. This CDR3 is 15 amino acids long. Trimming shortened V by 6 bases and J by 5 bases, and 19 bases separated the two germline ends.

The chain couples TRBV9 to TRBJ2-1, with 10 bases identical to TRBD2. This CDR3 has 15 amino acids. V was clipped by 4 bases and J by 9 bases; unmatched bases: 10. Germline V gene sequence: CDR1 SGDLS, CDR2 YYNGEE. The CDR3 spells CASSPGTSASGEQFF. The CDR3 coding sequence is TGTGCCAGCAGCCCCGGGACTAGCGCCTCCGGTGAGCAGTTCTTC.

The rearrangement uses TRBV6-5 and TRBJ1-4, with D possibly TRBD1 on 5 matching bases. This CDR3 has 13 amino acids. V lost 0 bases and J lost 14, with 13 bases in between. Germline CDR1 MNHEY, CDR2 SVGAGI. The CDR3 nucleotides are TGTGCCAGCAGTTACTCGGGGGGAAAGGCCCTGTTTTTT. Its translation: CASSYSGGKALFF.

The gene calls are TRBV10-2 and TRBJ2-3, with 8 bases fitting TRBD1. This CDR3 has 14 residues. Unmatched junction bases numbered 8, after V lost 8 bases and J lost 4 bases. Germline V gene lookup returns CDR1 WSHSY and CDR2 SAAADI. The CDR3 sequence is CASGRTGIADTQYF. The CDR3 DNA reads TGCGCCAGCGGCCGGACAGGGATTGCAGATACGCAGTATTTT.

The CDR3 reads CASSYFGGSYEQYF. CDR3 nucleotide sequence: TGTGCCAGCAGTTACTTCGGGGGGTCCTACGAGCAGTACTTC. The chain couples TRBV6-5 to TRBJ2-7; TRBD2 agrees at 7 bases. J gave up 1 base and V 1 base, and 1 base lay outside the gene matches. Germline V CDR1 and CDR2: MNHEY, SVGAGI. CDR3 length: 14 residues.

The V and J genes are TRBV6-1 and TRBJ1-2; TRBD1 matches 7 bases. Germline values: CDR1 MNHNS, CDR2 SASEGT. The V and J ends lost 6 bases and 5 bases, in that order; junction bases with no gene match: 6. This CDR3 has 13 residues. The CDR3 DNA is TGTGCCAGCAGGGGGGACAGACTTTATGGCTACACCTTC. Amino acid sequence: CASRGDRLYGYTF.

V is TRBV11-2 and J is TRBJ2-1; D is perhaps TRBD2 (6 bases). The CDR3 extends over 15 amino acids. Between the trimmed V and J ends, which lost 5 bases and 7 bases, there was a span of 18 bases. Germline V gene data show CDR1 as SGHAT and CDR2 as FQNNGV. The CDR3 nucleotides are TGTGCCAGCAGCCTCTCGGACTACCTGAGGAATGAGCAGTTCTTC. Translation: CASSLSDYLRNEQFF.

The CDR3, as DNA: TGTGCCAGCAGCTTACAACAGGGAAGGAATGAGCAGTTCTTC. This translates into CASSLQQGRNEQFF. The chain uses TRBV7-2 and TRBJ2-1, with D perhaps matching TRBD1 (6 bases). V shed 2 bases and J shed 7 bases, with 12 bases lying between them. CDR1 is SGHTA and CDR2 is FQGNSA in the germline V gene. CDR3 size: 14 residues.

CDR3 nucleotides: TGTGCCACCAGCAGAGGGACAGGGGTTGTTGGAAACACCATATATTTT. The encoded protein is CATSRGTGVVGNTIYF. This chain links TRBV15 with TRBJ1-3; 9 nucleotides match TRBD1. Germline V CDR1 and CDR2: LNHNV, YYDKDF (reference sequence). With V trimmed by 1 base and J by 3 bases, 4 bases remained unmatched. CDR3 length: 16 amino acids.

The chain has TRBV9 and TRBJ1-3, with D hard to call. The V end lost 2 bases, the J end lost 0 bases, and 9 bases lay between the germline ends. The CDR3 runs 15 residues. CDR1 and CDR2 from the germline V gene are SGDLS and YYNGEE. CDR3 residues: CASSVSADSGNTIYF. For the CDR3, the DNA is TGTGCCAGCAGCGTGTCGGCGGACTCTGGAAACACCATATATTTT.

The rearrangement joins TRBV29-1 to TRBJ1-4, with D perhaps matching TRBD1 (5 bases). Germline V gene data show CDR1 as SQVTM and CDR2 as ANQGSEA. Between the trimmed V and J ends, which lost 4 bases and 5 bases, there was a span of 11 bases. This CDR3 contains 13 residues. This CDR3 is CSVVPQGNEKLFF. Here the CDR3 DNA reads TGCAGCGTTGTACCCCAGGGAAATGAAAAACTGTTTTTT.

DNA for the CDR3: TGTGCCAGCAGCTTAGCCTACAGGGGCCCCTTCGGACTGTCTGGGGCCAACGTCCTGACTTTC. This codes for CASSLAYRGPFGLSGANVLTF. The chain combines TRBV7-2 with TRBJ2-6, with 7 bases that match TRBD1. This CDR3 region has 21 residues. Germline CDR1 and CDR2: SGHTA and FQGNSA. V dropped 0 bases and J dropped 1; count of bases not matched to a gene: 15.

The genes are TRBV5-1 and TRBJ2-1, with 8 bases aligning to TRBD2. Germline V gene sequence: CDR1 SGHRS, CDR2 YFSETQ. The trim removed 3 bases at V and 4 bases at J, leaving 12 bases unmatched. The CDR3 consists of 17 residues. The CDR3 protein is CASSSTSGKVPYNEQFF. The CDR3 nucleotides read TGCGCCAGCAGCTCCACTAGCGGAAAAGTCCCTTACAATGAGCAGTTCTTC.

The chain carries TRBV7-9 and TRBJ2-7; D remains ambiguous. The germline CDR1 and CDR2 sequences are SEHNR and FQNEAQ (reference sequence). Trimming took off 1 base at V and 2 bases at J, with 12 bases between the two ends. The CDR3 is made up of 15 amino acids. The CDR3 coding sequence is TGTGCCAGCAGCTTAGGGTTCCGAGGAGCCTACGAGCAGTACTTC. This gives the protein CASSLGFRGAYEQYF.

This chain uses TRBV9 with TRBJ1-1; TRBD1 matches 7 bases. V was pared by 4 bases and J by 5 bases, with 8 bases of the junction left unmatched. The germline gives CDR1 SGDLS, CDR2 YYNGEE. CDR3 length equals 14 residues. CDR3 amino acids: CASSPDRDPTEAFF. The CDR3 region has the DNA TGTGCCAGCAGCCCCGACAGGGATCCAACTGAAGCTTTCTTT.

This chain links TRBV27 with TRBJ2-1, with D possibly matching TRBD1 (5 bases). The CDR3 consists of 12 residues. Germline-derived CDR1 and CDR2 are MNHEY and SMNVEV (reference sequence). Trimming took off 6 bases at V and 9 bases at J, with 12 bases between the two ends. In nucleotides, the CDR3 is TGTGCCAGCAGCCGACAGACAAGTGAGCAGTTCTTC. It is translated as CASSRQTSEQFF.

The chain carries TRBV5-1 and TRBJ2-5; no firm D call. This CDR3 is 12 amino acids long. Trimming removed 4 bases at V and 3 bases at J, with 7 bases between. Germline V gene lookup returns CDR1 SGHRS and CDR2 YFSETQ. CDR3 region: CASSEQKETQYF. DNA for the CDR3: TGCGCCAGCAGCGAACAGAAAGAGACCCAGTACTTC. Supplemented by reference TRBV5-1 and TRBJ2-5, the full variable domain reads KAGVTQTPRYLIKTRGQQVTLSCSPISGHRSVSWYQQTPGQGLQFLFEYFSETQRNKGNFPGRFSGRQFSNSRSEMNVSTLELGDSALYLCASSEQKETQYFGPGTRLLVL.

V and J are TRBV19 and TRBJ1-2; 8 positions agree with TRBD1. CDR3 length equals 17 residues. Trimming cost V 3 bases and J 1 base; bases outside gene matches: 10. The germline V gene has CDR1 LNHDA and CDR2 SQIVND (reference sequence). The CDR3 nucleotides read TGTGCCAGTAGTATCTCGGAACAGGGGGGATTTAACTATGGCTACACCTTC. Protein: CASSISEQGGFNYGYTF.

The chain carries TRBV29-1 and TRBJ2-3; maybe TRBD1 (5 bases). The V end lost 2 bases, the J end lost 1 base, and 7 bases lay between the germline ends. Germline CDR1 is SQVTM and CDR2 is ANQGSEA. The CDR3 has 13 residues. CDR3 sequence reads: CSVEQGGTDTQYF. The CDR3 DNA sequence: TGCAGCGTTGAACAGGGTGGCACAGATACGCAGTATTTT.

CDR3 coding DNA: TGCAGCGTTGTCGGTAGGCAGGAAAACGACGATGAGCAGTTCTTC. It codes for CSVVGRQENDDEQFF. The rearrangement uses TRBV29-1 and TRBJ2-1; D is uncertain. CDR1 and CDR2 (germline): SQVTM, ANQGSEA. Deletions cut 4 bases from V and 8 bases from J, with 21 bases between. This CDR3 region has 15 residues.

CDR3 sequence: CASSFSSFQETQYF. Written as DNA, the CDR3 is TGTGCCAGCAGCTTTAGTTCCTTCCAAGAGACCCAGTACTTC. The chain employs TRBV9 and TRBJ2-5; no clear D. V dropped 4 bases and J dropped 1 base, with 11 bases sitting between them. The CDR3 has 14 residues. CDR1 and CDR2 (germline): SGDLS, YYNGEE.

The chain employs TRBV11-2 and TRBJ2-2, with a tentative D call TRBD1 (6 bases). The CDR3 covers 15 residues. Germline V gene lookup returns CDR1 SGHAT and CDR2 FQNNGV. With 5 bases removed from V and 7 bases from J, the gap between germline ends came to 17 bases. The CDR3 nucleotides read TGTGCCAGCAGCCCCCGGGGACATCCAAGCGGGGAGCTGTTTTTT. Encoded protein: CASSPRGHPSGELFF.

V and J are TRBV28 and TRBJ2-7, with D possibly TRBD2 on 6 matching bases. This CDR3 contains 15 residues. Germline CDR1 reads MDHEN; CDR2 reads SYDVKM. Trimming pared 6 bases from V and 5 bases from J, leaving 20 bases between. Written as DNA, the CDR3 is TGTGCCAGCAGCGTCTACTCCGGGAGCAAGGACGAGCAGTACTTC. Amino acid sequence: CASSVYSGSKDEQYF.